The clone carrying this T cell receptor beta chain was counted at least ten times. This sample's TCRbeta library carried unique molecular identifier barcodes. TCRdb ran MiXCR on the PCR reads and lists one entry per CDR3 protein. The sample yields hundreds of thousands of distinct CDR3 sequences, roughly 8.1% seen once. V lost 4 bases and J lost 5, with 5 bases in between. From germline, CDR1 is SQVTM and CDR2 ANQGSEA. CDR3 length equals 10 residues. This sample is part of a study of T-cell reconstitution after alpha-beta-depleted transplantation in children. The TCR comes from a male patient between 2 and 15 years old who had a stem cell transplant for acute myeloid leukemia, so the T cells may come from the graft donor. V gene TRBV29-1 combines with J gene TRBJ2-5, with D unclear. This specimen was PBMCs, mostly from graft donor cells, taken 360 days after TCRalphabeta/CD19-depleted stem cell transplant. The CDR3 sequence is CSVAGETQYF. CDR3 DNA sequence: TGCAGCGTTGCGGGCGAGACCCAGTACTTC.